The T cell receptor beta chain under discussion was sequenced for a study of human T cells and chemical hapten exposure. Time point given: patch test 3, about 24 weeks after DPC sensitization. Indicated treatment: therapeutic diphenylcyclopropenone sensitization with weekly scalp DPC. This clonotype was picked up many times. The antigen remains undetermined. In TCRdb, the RACE reads were re-called with MiXCR into one record per CDR3 protein. The sample shows 95,000 to 150,000 distinct CDR3 sequences, about 11% of them seen only once. Germline V gene sequence: CDR1 LGHDT, CDR2 YNNKEL (reference sequence). The CDR3 totals 18 residues. V shed 1 base and J shed 7 bases, with 26 bases lying between them. Study-level results: The immune response of these alopecia patients might not match healthy individuals'.

The sample consisted of whole blood, taken in connection with sensitization to the hapten diphenylcyclopropenone (DPC). This TCR came from a woman between 50 and 59 years old with alopecia areata. Some clones in this sample may be carry-over from other donors' samples. The chain employs TRBV3-1 and TRBJ2-7; D is undetermined. The CDR3 region has the DNA TGTGCCAGCAGCCAAGTTGGGCCGGGCAGGCCTCTCCCGAGTGAGCAGTACTTC. It encodes CASSQVGPGRPLPSEQYF.